Below are 29 T cell receptor beta chains sequenced from a single sample in a study of OX40 agonist ivuxolimab in advanced cancers. Receptor amplification or capture employed the immunoSEQ multiplex PCR assay. In its TCRdb copy, this immuneACCESS table keeps in-frame sequences only and misses some clones. Where compared with another copy, unresolved V genes explain less than half of these, and the others have no known cause. Counted in this sample were about 45,000 clones; nearly 90% of them appeared once. Of the sample, approximately 13% falls within the top ten clones. The sequences come from CD4+ or CD8+ T cells sorted from blood, collected in a trial of the OX40 agonist ivuxolimab. The source is an adult with an advanced solid tumor such as melanoma, head and neck, liver or kidney cancer.

V is TRBV4-1 and J is TRBJ2-7, with D uncertain. The CDR3 loop spans 16 amino acids. Deletions cut 0 bases from V and 2 bases from J, with 14 bases between. CDR1 MGHRA and CDR2 YSYEKL come from the germline V gene. The CDR3 spells CASSQDNWLGTYEQYF. CDR3 nucleotides: TGCGCCAGCAGCCAAGATAACTGGCTGGGAACCTACGAGCAGTACTTC.

J is TRBJ2-7 and V is TRBV2; D gene uncertain. The CDR3 length is 12 residues. V shed 4 bases and J shed 5 bases, with 9 bases lying between them. The germline CDR1 and CDR2 sequences are SNHLY and FYNNEI. In nucleotides, the CDR3 is TGTGCCAGCAGTGTTCGGCCCCACGAGCAGTACTTC. It codes for CASSVRPHEQYF. Supplemented by reference TRBV2 and TRBJ2-7, the full variable domain reads EPEVTQTPSHQVTQMGQEVILRCVPISNHLYFYWYRQILGQKVEFLVSFYNNEISEKSEIFDDQFSVERPDGSNFTLKIRSTKLEDSAMYFCASSVRPHEQYFGPGTRLTVT.

DNA for the CDR3: TGCGCCAGCAGTGCCGGTGCGGGGTCCTACAATGAGCAGTTCTTC. Its protein is CASSAGAGSYNEQFF. The J gene is TRBJ2-1, the V gene TRBV10-2; a possible D gene is TRBD2 (6 bases). The CDR3 contains 15 residues. V gave up 4 bases and J gave up 1 base, with 11 bases separating them. Per the germline V gene, CDR1 is WSHSY and CDR2 is SAAADI.

The chain employs TRBV2 and TRBJ1-5; D unresolved. The CDR3 consists of 14 residues. V shed 10 bases and J shed 6 bases, with 19 bases lying between them. Germline V gene lookup returns CDR1 SNHLY and CDR2 FYNNEI. CDR3 sequence reads: CANTPSRQRQPQHF. In DNA form, the CDR3 reads TGTGCCAACACTCCGTCCCGCCAGCGTCAGCCCCAGCATTTT.

This chain connects TRBV18 to TRBJ2-7; no definite D call. In germline, CDR1 is KGHSH, CDR2 LQKENI. The CDR3 totals 14 residues. Trimming shortened V by 1 base and J by 1 base, and 8 bases separated the two germline ends. Written as DNA, the CDR3 is TGTGCCAGCTCACCACATAAACAGTCCTACGAGCAGTACTTC. This translates into CASSPHKQSYEQYF. The complete variable domain, with remaining parts taken from reference TRBV18 and TRBJ2-7, reads NAGVMQNPRHLVRRRGQEARLRCSPMKGHSHVYWYRQLPEEGLKFMVYLQKENIIDESGMPKERFSAEFPKEGPSILRIQQVVRGDSAAYFCASSPHKQSYEQYFGPGTRLTVT.

The rearrangement uses TRBV2 and TRBJ2-7, with 14 bases fitting TRBD2. With 10 bases clipped from V and 4 bases from J, the junction kept 6 bases outside the gene matches. The CDR3 is 14 amino acids. Germline CDR1 reads SNHLY; CDR2 reads FYNNEI. The CDR3: CATSGLAGGYEQYF. DNA for the CDR3: TGTGCCACCTCCGGACTAGCGGGAGGTTACGAGCAGTACTTC.

For this clone: This same CDR3 is encoded by further DNA sequences in the sample. The rearrangement joins TRBV15 to TRBJ2-7; 8 positions agree with TRBD2. The length of the CDR3 is 16 residues. J lost 2 bases, V lost 0 bases, and 6 bases had no gene match. Germline values: CDR1 LNHNV, CDR2 YYDKDF (reference sequence). CDR3 nucleotide sequence: TGTGCCACCAGCAGAGATATAGGGACTAGTACCTACGAGCAGTACTTC. Translated, it gives CATSRDIGTSTYEQYF.

This clone was detected only once. This sequence joins TRBV2 and TRBJ2-7, with a weak D call TRBD2 (5 bases). Germline values: CDR1 SNHLY, CDR2 FYNNEI. Trimming took 8 bases from V and 6 from J, leaving 11 bases between them. The CDR3 has 11 residues. The CDR3 bases are TGTGCCAGCCGGAGGTGGGGCGAGCAGTACTTC. Translated: CASRRWGEQYF.

This clone was counted once. This chain joins TRBV5-4 and TRBJ2-1; TRBD1 matches 8 bases. Per germline, CDR1 SGHNT and CDR2 YYREEE (reference sequence). After removal of 5 bases from V and 9 bases from J, the junction contained 7 bases not matched to a gene. The CDR3 length is 13 residues. The CDR3 spells CASRKDRGGEQFF. The DNA of the CDR3 is TGTGCCAGCAGAAAAGACAGGGGAGGTGAGCAGTTCTTC.

About this clone itself: Because it lacks the conserved phenylalanine or tryptophan at the end, this CDR3 is likely a read error. The chain employs TRBV5-1 and TRBJ2-7; D is uncertain. In germline, CDR1 is SGHRS, CDR2 YFSETQ. CDR3 size: 12 residues. Trimming cost V 5 bases and J 3 bases, with 9 bases left between them. CDR3 residues: CASRSTGYEQYL. For the CDR3, the DNA is TGCGCCAGCAGGTCCACTGGCTACGAGCAGTACCTC.

This chain connects TRBV7-3 to TRBJ2-2; 9 bases are a match to TRBD2. V lost 5 bases and J lost 6; bases outside the gene matches: 22. The CDR3 runs to 20 residues. From germline, CDR1 is SGHTA and CDR2 FQGTGA. CDR3 amino acids: CASSQVLLAGTLHSPGELFF. The CDR3 region has the DNA TGTGCCAGCAGCCAAGTCCTGCTAGCGGGGACCCTCCATTCGCCCGGGGAGCTGTTTTTT. Full variable domain (remainder filled in from reference TRBV7-3 and TRBJ2-2): GAGVSQTPSNKVTEKGKYVELRCDPISGHTALYWYRQSLGQGPEFLIYFQGTGAADDSGLPNDRFFAVRPEGSVSTLKIQRTERGDSAVYLCASSQVLLAGTLHSPGELFFGEGSRLTVL.

V is TRBV7-2 and J is TRBJ1-4; D is undetermined. V was pared by 0 bases and J by 8 bases, with 13 bases between. CDR1 and CDR2 (germline): SGHTA, FQGNSA. The CDR3 contains 15 residues. CDR3 residues: CASSLARSDREKLFF. CDR3 DNA: TGTGCCAGCAGCTTAGCTCGGTCAGATCGGGAAAAACTGTTTTTT.

The CDR3 protein is CASSTGTSGPYEQYF. Written as DNA, the CDR3 is TGTGCCAGTAGTACTGGGACTAGCGGTCCCTACGAGCAGTACTTC. V is TRBV19 and J is TRBJ2-7; 11 bases line up with TRBD2. Germline CDR1 reads LNHDA; CDR2 reads SQIVND (reference sequence). CDR3 size: 15 residues. Germline trimming cut 4 bases from V and 2 bases from J; bases unmatched to any gene: 4.

The J gene is TRBJ2-1, the V gene TRBV29-1; D unclear. Trimming shortened V by 6 bases and J by 7 bases, and 25 bases separated the two germline ends. CDR1 and CDR2 (germline): SQVTM, ANQGSEA. The CDR3 runs to 16 residues. As DNA, the CDR3 is TGCAGCGTCCACACGGTACCCCAACTTCCCTGGAATGAGCAGTTCTTC. Its protein product is CSVHTVPQLPWNEQFF.

The V call is TRBV28, the J call TRBJ2-2; perhaps TRBD1 as D (5 bases). The germline V and J ends were trimmed by 6 bases and 7 bases, with 18 bases remaining between them. This CDR3 is built from 15 residues. Germline CDR1 MDHEN, CDR2 SYDVKM. The CDR3 loop is CASSPISGLGGELFF. CDR3 sequence (DNA): TGTGCCAGCAGCCCTATTTCAGGGCTAGGCGGGGAGCTGTTTTTT.

V and J are TRBV27 and TRBJ2-7; 11 bases align to TRBD2. The germline V gene encodes CDR1 MNHEY and CDR2 SMNVEV (reference sequence). The CDR3 is 15 residues long. The V gene end was trimmed by 3 bases and the J gene end by 3 bases; junction bases not matched to a gene: 4. This CDR3 reads CASSFLAGGYYEQYF. The CDR3 DNA reads as TGTGCCAGCAGTTTCCTAGCGGGAGGATACTACGAGCAGTACTTC.

The V gene is TRBV27, the J gene TRBJ2-3; no clear D. Germline assignment: CDR1 MNHEY and CDR2 SMNVEV (reference sequence). Trimming removed 5 bases from V and 2 bases from J, with 8 bases in between. CDR3 length: 13 residues. In nucleotides, the CDR3 is TGTGCCAGCAGTCCCGGGTCCACAGATACGCAGTATTTT. It codes for CASSPGSTDTQYF.

This sequence joins TRBV5-5 and TRBJ2-1; a weak D match, TRBD2 (5 bases). Germline V lookup: CDR1 SGHKS, CDR2 YYEKEE (reference sequence). Deletions cut 7 bases from V and 3 bases from J, with 5 bases between. The CDR3 loop spans 11 amino acids. CDR3 in DNA: TGTGCCAGCGACTACTACAATGAGCAGTTCTTC. Amino acids: CASDYYNEQFF.

V usage is TRBV10-3 and J usage is TRBJ2-2; 8 bases align to TRBD1. CDR1 is ENHRY, CDR2 SYGVKD, per germline. Germline trimming cut 0 bases from V and 6 bases from J; bases unmatched to any gene: 6. The CDR3 extends over 16 amino acids. CDR3: CAISESTDRVAGELFF. The CDR3 DNA follows: TGTGCCATCAGTGAGTCGACGGACAGGGTGGCCGGGGAGCTGTTTTTT.

This clone was counted a few times. The identical CDR3 is also encoded by other nucleotide sequences in the sample. The rearrangement uses TRBV21-1 and TRBJ2-7; TRBD1 is the table's D call and was not checked against the DNA. TRBV21-1 is a recognized pseudogene. The CDR3 is made up of 16 amino acids. CDR3 nucleotides: TGTGCCAGCAGCAAAGTCGGAGCAGGGTTCCACTACGAGCAGTACTTC. Protein product: CASSKVGAGFHYEQYF.

The V call is TRBV5-1, the J call TRBJ1-1; a weak D match, TRBD1 (6 bases). CDR1 is SGHRS and CDR2 is YFSETQ in the germline V gene. The CDR3 is 18 residues long. Trimming pared 0 bases from V and 0 bases from J, leaving 18 bases between. CDR3 sequence reads: CASSLELDRSAMNTEAFF. CDR3 coding DNA: TGCGCCAGCAGCTTGGAACTGGACAGATCGGCCATGAACACTGAAGCTTTCTTT.

V usage is TRBV28 and J usage is TRBJ1-2; no firm D call. The CDR3 is made up of 16 amino acids. V lost 4 bases to trimming and J lost 6 bases, with 21 bases between them. The germline V gene encodes CDR1 MDHEN and CDR2 SYDVKM. The DNA of the CDR3 is TGTGCCAGCAGTTCCCGTTTAAGGATCCGGTCGCATGGCTACACCTTC. It encodes CASSSRLRIRSHGYTF.

The chain couples TRBV30 to TRBJ2-7; 7 bases are shared with TRBD2. Germline V gene sequence: CDR1 GTSNPN, CDR2 SVGIG (reference sequence). The CDR3 spans 13 residues. With 0 bases clipped from V and 2 bases from J, the junction kept 1 base outside the gene matches. The CDR3 loop reads CAWSVGGTYEQYF. CDR3 bases: TGTGCCTGGAGTGTGGGAGGGACCTACGAGCAGTACTTC.

The chain combines TRBV27 with TRBJ2-7; 7 bases align to TRBD2. The CDR3 runs 15 residues. Germline lookup yields CDR1 MNHEY and CDR2 SMNVEV (reference sequence). After removal of 5 bases from V and 2 bases from J, the junction contained 9 bases not matched to a gene. The CDR3 nucleotides read TGTGCCAGCAGTCTCAAGGGACTACCACCCTACGAGCAGTACTTC. It is translated as CASSLKGLPPYEQYF.

The rearrangement joins TRBV4-2 to TRBJ2-1; 10 nucleotides match TRBD2. Unmatched junction bases numbered 10, after V lost 5 bases and J lost 9 bases. Germline CDR1 LGHNA, CDR2 YNFKEQ. CDR3 length: 15 amino acids. The CDR3 region has the DNA TGTGCCAGCAGCTCAGTGGTGAGACTAGCGGGTGAGCAGTTCTTC. Protein sequence: CASSSVVRLAGEQFF.

The gene calls are TRBV29-1 and TRBJ2-1, with TRBD1 identical over 11 bases. Germline V lookup: CDR1 SQVTM, CDR2 ANQGSEA. The CDR3 spans 12 residues. V gave up 8 bases and J gave up 7 bases; unmatched junction bases: 4. The chain's CDR3 is CSSGDRGNEQFF. CDR3 nucleotides: TGCAGCTCCGGGGACAGGGGGAATGAGCAGTTCTTC.

This sequence joins TRBV2 and TRBJ2-7, with 9 bases matching TRBD2. Looked up from germline, CDR1 is SNHLY and CDR2 is FYNNEI. The length of the CDR3 is 12 residues. V was clipped by 6 bases and J by 3 bases; unmatched bases: 0. The CDR3 loop is CASRREGYEQYF. As DNA, the CDR3 is TGTGCCAGCAGGCGGGAGGGCTACGAGCAGTACTTC.

The gene calls are TRBV19 and TRBJ2-5; either TRBD1 or TRBD2 may supply D (5 bases each). Trimming took off 5 bases at V and 5 bases at J, with 15 bases between the two ends. From germline, CDR1 is LNHDA and CDR2 SQIVND (reference sequence). The CDR3 is 14 amino acids. CDR3 residues: CASSRDGGRETQYF. The CDR3 nucleotides are TGTGCCAGTAGTCGGGATGGGGGAAGGGAGACCCAGTACTTC.

This clone came up a few times. The V gene is TRBV11-1, the J gene TRBJ2-7; the match to TRBD2 covers 8 bases. CDR1 SGHAT and CDR2 FQDESV come from the germline V gene (reference sequence). The CDR3 has 13 amino acids. The V gene end was trimmed by 5 bases and the J gene end by 5 bases; junction bases not matched to a gene: 5. CDR3: CASSASGSHEQYF. The CDR3, as DNA: TGTGCCAGCAGCGCTAGCGGGTCCCACGAGCAGTACTTC.